This TCR beta chain stems from a study of OX40 agonist ivuxolimab in advanced cancers. Background on the study: People in dose escalation had one of these cancers: hepatocellular carcinoma, melanoma, renal cell or head and neck cancer. Partial responses were achieved by three patients: one hepatocellular carcinoma, two cutaneous melanoma. Study-level results: At 0.1 to 3.0 mg/kg, clonal expansion of CD4+ and CD8+ blood T cells had occurred by week 6.

Method: immunoSEQ multiplex PCR; TCRdb's copy keeps in-frame clones and lacks some. The data show 60,000 to 65,000 clones, with more than 75% seen just once and roughly 3.1% held by the top ten. In regard to this clone: The antigen is undetermined.

This TCR was recovered from an adult with an advanced solid tumor such as melanoma, head and neck, liver or kidney cancer. The input for sequencing was CD4+ or CD8+ T cells sorted from blood, taken in a trial of the OX40 agonist ivuxolimab.

The CDR3 DNA follows: TGCGCCAGCAGCTTGGCCCCTGGCACCTACGAGCAGTACTTC. Translating gives CASSLAPGTYEQYF. The chain employs TRBV5-1 and TRBJ2-7, with D unresolved. Germline V gene sequence: CDR1 SGHRS, CDR2 YFSETQ. V was clipped by 0 bases and J by 2 bases, with 9 bases between them. CDR3 length equals 14 residues.